This T cell receptor beta chain was sequenced for a study of blood T cells in healthy people across ages. PCR was performed a second time for about 6 to 12 cycles using a sample-barcoded 5' primer and a J-beta primer mix. TCRdb re-called the 5' RACE reads with MiXCR, one entry per CDR3 protein. The sample has more than 1,400,000 distinct CDR3 sequences, approximately 38% seen once. Trimming cost V 2 bases and J 5 bases; bases outside gene matches: 2. The CDR3 has 14 amino acids. Only a few counts were recorded for this clonotype. This TCR derives from a woman younger than 35 in good health. The V and J genes are TRBV12-3 or TRBV12-4 and TRBJ2-4; 8 nucleotides align to TRBD2. Sequenced input: blood. For the CDR3, the DNA is TGTGCCAGCAGTTTAATGGGACTAGAAAACATTCAGTACTTC. It is translated as CASSLMGLENIQYF.